A selection of T cell receptor beta chains follows, all from one sample in a study of cytomegalovirus exposure and HLA in healthy donors. Generated by immunoSEQ multiplex PCR, the TCRdb table keeps only in-frame clones and is missing some. The sample records approximately 60,000 clones, just under 85% being singletons. The sample was PBMCs. These TCRs come from a man between 35 and 55 years old in good health and CMV-seronegative. The CDR3 runs from the conserved cysteine through the conserved F or W. D genes are given only for firm matches. A clone size is listed for some rows: how often the clone was seen (once, few, many), or a class if it is expanded.

clone_size	v_call	d_call	j_call	cdr3_aa	cdr3_nt
NA	TRBV4-3	TRBD1	TRBJ1-5	CASSQGLTGGQPQHF	TGCGCCAGCAGCCAAGGCTTGACAGGGGGTCAGCCCCAGCATTTT
once	TRBV11-2	TRBD1	TRBJ1-2	CASSLRQGAEGYTF	TGTGCCAGCAGCTTACGGCAGGGGGCAGAAGGCTACACCTTC
NA	TRBV19	TRBD1	TRBJ2-2	CASSTTGDLNTGELFF	TGTGCCAGTAGTACGACAGGGGATTTGAACACCGGGGAGCTGTTTTTT
NA	TRBV2	NA	TRBJ1-5	CASSGFAGNQPQHF	TGTGCCAGCAGTGGGTTTGCCGGTAATCAGCCCCAGCATTTT
NA	TRBV5-4	NA	TRBJ1-2	CASSALRGGYGYTF	TGTGCCAGCAGCGCCCTCCGGGGAGGGTATGGCTACACCTTC
once	TRBV13	TRBD2	TRBJ2-3	CASSQTSGGEDTQYF	TGTGCCAGCAGCCAAACTAGCGGGGGTGAAGATACGCAGTATTTT
once	TRBV29-1	TRBD1	TRBJ1-1	CSAAIGTGGGMNTEAFF	TGCAGCGCTGCGATAGGGACAGGGGGCGGCATGAACACTGAAGCTTTCTTT
NA	TRBV11-2	TRBD2	TRBJ2-2	CASSLGIASGVNTGELFF	TGTGCCAGCAGCTTAGGCATTGCTAGCGGGGTGAACACCGGGGAGCTGTTTTTT
NA	TRBV9	TRBD2	TRBJ2-1	CASSAPNWSGVHNEQFF	TGTGCCAGCAGCGCCCCAAATTGGAGCGGGGTCCACAATGAGCAGTTCTTC
once	TRBV2	NA	TRBJ2-1	CASSEELAGFLHSEQFF	TGTGCCAGCAGTGAAGAGCTGGCAGGGTTCCTACACAGTGAGCAGTTCTTC
NA	TRBV7-8	NA	TRBJ2-3	CASSLAIGKGYTDTQYF	TGTGCCAGCAGCTTAGCAATCGGCAAGGGGTACACAGATACGCAGTATTTT
NA	TRBV28	NA	TRBJ2-3	CASKSAGRDGLAQYF	TGTGCCAGCAAATCGGCGGGGCGCGACGGCCTGGCGCAGTATTTT
NA	TRBV25-1	NA	TRBJ1-2	CASSGLYGYTF	TGTGCCAGCAGTGGACTTTATGGCTACACCTTC